These 11 T cell receptor beta chains originate from one sample sequenced in a study of CD8+ T cells in alopecia areata. Sequencing templates came from extracted RNA that was reverse transcribed into cDNA. TCRdb's copy holds only in-frame clones and misses some; the assay was immunoSEQ multiplex PCR. Here the sample spans approximately 210,000 clones, roughly 60% being singletons. Treatment in this sample: oral pan-JAK inhibitor, 5-10 mg twice daily. The sequencing here drew on CD4+ T cells sorted from blood, taken at week 24, from a patient treated with tofacitinib. These receptors came from a human donor with alopecia areata.

Remarks on this clone: The junction and the germline gene differ at one end; a read error may be behind it. This chain joins TRBV5-1 and TRBJ1-4; D gene unclear. Germline V gene data show CDR1 as SGHRS and CDR2 as YFSETQ. The length of the CDR3 is 14 residues. The CDR3 DNA reads TGCGCCAGCAGCTTAGGTGCCGCCGCTCCTAATCCCATTTTT. Translated, it gives CASSLGAAAPNPIF. Using reference TRBV5-1 and TRBJ1-4 for the parts outside the CDR3, the full variable domain is KAGVTQTPRYLIKTRGQQVTLSCSPISGHRSVSWYQQTPGQGLQFLFEYFSETQRNKGNFPGRFSGRQFSNSRSEMNVSTLELGDSALYLCASSLGAAAPNPIFGSGTQLSVL.

The rearrangement uses TRBV6-6 and TRBJ1-1; D remains ambiguous. Trimming shortened V by 1 base and J by 5 bases, and 11 bases separated the two germline ends. The CDR3 is 14 amino acids. Germline CDR1 MNHNY, CDR2 SVGAGI (reference sequence). CDR3 amino acids: CASSYFGVGTEAFF. The DNA of the CDR3 is TGTGCCAGCAGTTACTTCGGGGTTGGGACTGAAGCTTTCTTT.

The chain is built from TRBV29-1 and TRBJ1-4; TRBD1 matches at 11 bases. The germline gives CDR1 SQVTM, CDR2 ANQGSEA. The CDR3 consists of 13 residues. The V gene end was trimmed by 5 bases and the J gene end by 8 bases; junction bases not matched to a gene: 4. The CDR3 DNA is TGCAGCGTTTCCGGGACAGGGGGAGAAAAACTGTTTTTT. Its translation: CSVSGTGGEKLFF.

This sequence joins TRBV27 and TRBJ2-1; 8 bases map to TRBD1. The CDR3 contains 14 residues. The V gene's germline CDR1 is MNHEY and CDR2 SMNVEV (reference sequence). The V segment lost 6 bases and the J segment 2 bases; nucleotides outside the gene matches: 3. Here the CDR3 reads CASSGTGPYNEQFF. The CDR3 nucleotides read TGTGCCAGCAGCGGGACAGGACCCTACAATGAGCAGTTCTTC.

The chain uses TRBV7-3 and TRBJ2-5; D not resolved. Germline CDR1 is SGHTA and CDR2 is FQGTGA. This CDR3 has 13 amino acids. The V end lost 1 base, the J end lost 5 bases, and 8 bases lay between the germline ends. CDR3 in DNA: TGTGCCAGCAGCTTAAGGTCGCAGGAGACCCAGTACTTC. This gives the protein CASSLRSQETQYF.

This chain uses TRBV29-1 with TRBJ1-1, with D uncertain. The CDR3 is 14 amino acids. Trimming stripped 4 bases from V and 1 base from J, with 13 bases between. CDR1 and CDR2 (germline): SQVTM, ANQGSEA. For the CDR3, the DNA is TGCAGCGTTGGGTCCTTGCTTTCGAACACTGAAGCTTTCTTT. It translates to CSVGSLLSNTEAFF.

This chain connects TRBV30 to TRBJ1-5, with D perhaps matching TRBD1 (5 bases). This CDR3 is 14 amino acids long. Germline CDR1 is GTSNPN and CDR2 is SVGIG (reference sequence). The V and J ends lost 0 bases and 3 bases respectively, with 9 bases between them. CDR3 coding DNA: TGTGCCTGGAGTGTTGGGGGGAACAATCAGCCCCAGCATTTT. Amino acids: CAWSVGGNNQPQHF.

This clone was seen more than once but under ten times. This chain connects TRBV2 to TRBJ1-1; D call uncertain. Trimming took 1 base from V and 2 from J, leaving 5 bases between them. Germline V CDR1 and CDR2: SNHLY, FYNNEI. This CDR3 contains 13 residues. DNA of the CDR3: TGTGCCAGCAGTGAAGGATACAACACTGAAGCTTTCTTT. Translation: CASSEGYNTEAFF.

This clone was detected a few times. The chain employs TRBV6-6 and TRBJ2-1, with a weak D call TRBD2 (7 bases). The CDR3 sequence is 15 residues long. Germline values: CDR1 MNHNY, CDR2 SVGAGI (reference sequence). Between the trimmed V and J ends, which lost 6 bases and 5 bases, there was a span of 17 bases. CDR3 region: CASRERGDKHNEQFF. CDR3 nucleotide sequence: TGTGCCAGCAGGGAACGGGGGGACAAACACAATGAGCAGTTCTTC.

The chain combines TRBV7-8 with TRBJ2-3; D gene unclear. There are 12 residues in the CDR3. The germline gives CDR1 SGHVS, CDR2 FQNEAQ. V was shortened by 7 bases and J by 2 bases, with 7 bases between the two germline ends. The CDR3 sequence: CASTSYTDTQYF. The CDR3 DNA is TGTGCCAGCACCTCCTACACAGATACGCAGTATTTT.

The CDR3 here is CASSPGGPADTQYF. Written as DNA, the CDR3 is TGTGCCAGCTCACCAGGGGGTCCTGCAGATACGCAGTATTTT. The rearrangement uses TRBV18 and TRBJ2-3; D is possibly TRBD1 or TRBD2 (5 bases each). V lost 2 bases to trimming and J lost 4 bases, with 10 bases between them. Germline CDR1 reads KGHSH; CDR2 reads LQKENI. The CDR3 length is 14 residues.